This TCR beta chain comes out of a study of T cell responses to AZD1222 COVID-19 vaccine. After removal of 6 bases from V and 4 bases from J, the junction contained 10 bases not matched to a gene. The CDR3 runs to 15 residues. Assay: immunoSEQ multiplex PCR; the TCRdb copy retains only in-frame clones and omits some. The sample shows roughly 69,000 clones, 80% of them seen only once. The sequence came from an adult who received the AZD1222 COVID-19 vaccine. The chain uses TRBV23-1 and TRBJ1-1; 8 nucleotides match TRBD1. TRBV23-1 is an ORF for which the function is uncertain. The material was peripheral blood, obtained 28 days after the second AZD1222 dose. Written as DNA, the CDR3 is TGCGCCAGCAGCCCAGGGGGCTCTTACCCCACTGAAGCTTTCTTT. Its translation: CASSPGGSYPTEAFF.